This TCR beta chain was recovered during a study of cytomegalovirus exposure and HLA in healthy donors. Overall study results and limits: Generally TCR sequences proved uncommon, though certain public TCRs appeared in numerous donors. Reports showed the classifier diagnosing cytomegalovirus status with high specificity and sensitivity.

Comments on this clone: Its target is not known.

Donors were ostensibly healthy at sampling, although undocumented immune exposures were probable. PCR was performed using 60 Vbeta and 13 Jbeta primers. Original processing methods: Roughly 11 million shared chains were among the about 80 million unique TCR beta chains that a later analysis counted. The repertoire was sequenced with immunoSEQ multiplex PCR; TCRdb's copy has only in-frame clones and lacks some. V and J calls and clone size are as listed in that table; D and trimming were resolved from the DNA. The sample includes roughly 160,000 clones, about four fifths seen only once; the top ten take about 12%. Trimming pared 6 bases from V and 6 bases from J, leaving 11 bases between. The V gene's germline CDR1 is MDHEN and CDR2 SYDVKM. The CDR3 runs 12 residues.

This chain joins TRBV28 and TRBJ1-1, with a tentative D call TRBD1 (5 bases). The sequenced sample consisted of PBMCs. The receptor was derived from a woman aged 45-65 years in good health and CMV-seronegative. The CDR3 nucleotides read TGTGCCAGCAGGGGGCGCCGGGCTGAAGCTTTCTTT. Protein: CASRGRRAEAFF. Drawing the rest from reference TRBV28 and TRBJ1-1, the complete variable domain is DVKVTQSSRYLVKRTGEKVFLECVQDMDHENMFWYRQDPGLGLRLIYFSYDVKMKEKGDIPEGYSVSREKKERFSLILESASTNQTSMYLCASRGRRAEAFFGQGTRLTVV.